This TCR beta chain came from a study of T-cell memory formation after mild COVID-19. About this clonotype: No antigen is known for it.

Germline values: CDR1 SGHTA, CDR2 FQGNSA. The CDR3 contains 15 residues. Trimming removed 3 bases at V and 0 bases at J, with 11 bases between. Whole-study findings and limits: Confirmation of SARS-CoV-2 specificity was lacking for second-wave clones peaking day 37. Mostly located in CM and EM were contracting CD4+ clones, with contracting CD8+ clones located in EMRA.

Constant-segment primers were used for 5'RACE, and the resulting TCR alpha and TCR beta cDNA libraries carried sample barcodes and UMIs. TCRdb re-called the 5' RACE reads with MiXCR, one entry per CDR3 protein. The sample lists approximately 230,000 distinct CDR3 sequences; less than 20% were seen once. This TCR was recovered from a man aged 18 to 30 who had mild COVID-19 (a few samples of this study predate the infection). Cell type and time point are not known. This chain connects TRBV7-2 to TRBJ1-1, with D maybe TRBD1 (6 bases). The sequencing input was PBMCs or a T cell subset sorted from them (not recorded which). The CDR3 sequence is CASSFLRGLNTEAFF. The CDR3, as DNA: TGTGCCAGCAGCTTTCTCAGGGGCCTGAACACTGAAGCTTTCTTT.